The source of this T cell receptor beta chain is a study of blood T cells in healthy people across ages. In regard to this clonotype: Its antigen is not identified.

Total RNA, at least 6 micrograms per sample, came from PBMCs. Then a second PCR, running about 7 to 11 cycles, was carried out with a sample-barcoded 5' primer and a J-beta primer mix. Each of the samples gave a minimum of 3 million paired-end reads that contained CDR3. TCRdb re-analysed the 5' RACE reads in MiXCR, keeping a single row per CDR3 protein. Of roughly 800,000 distinct CDR3 sequences listed, 50% to 65% are singletons. Germline V lookup: CDR1 MNHEY, CDR2 SMNVEV (reference sequence). V lost 0 bases and J 7 bases, leaving 9 bases between the germline ends. The CDR3 consists of 14 residues. General study points: There was no known CMV status for donors, so expanded clonotype changes were possibly confounded.

V usage is TRBV27 and J usage is TRBJ2-2; D remains ambiguous. The receptor's source is a man aged 80 or over in good health. The sample consisted of blood. Here the CDR3 DNA reads TGTGCCAGCAGTTTATCAGGGTTTAGCGGGGAGCTGTTTTTT. It is translated as CASSLSGFSGELFF.